Sequencing of this T cell receptor beta chain was carried out in a study of blood T cell repertoires in COVID-19. In the study overall: There were acute and convalescent COVID-19 samples, and they came from the United States, Italy and Spain. Nucleic acid was either cDNA or gDNA, and it came from T cells, B-cell-depleted T cells, or PBMCs.

The germline V gene encodes CDR1 LNHDA and CDR2 SQIVND (reference sequence). This CDR3 has 15 amino acids. V was clipped by 4 bases and J by 6 bases; unmatched bases: 7. Per the original methods: Reference gene primers were amplified, and this amplification served to estimate nucleated cell counts. The method was immunoSEQ multiplex PCR; TCRdb's version includes in-frame clones alone and lacks a portion of them. V and J calls and clone size are copied from that table; D and trimming were computed from the DNA. This table has approximately 190,000 clones, roughly four fifths appearing once. This clonotype originated in a human donor with acute or convalescent COVID-19. The donor label of this sample is uncertain. Sample: peripheral blood. The V and J genes are TRBV19 and TRBJ2-1; 9 nucleotides line up with TRBD2. The CDR3 here is CASSTLAGVGNEQFF. In DNA, the CDR3 is TGTGCCAGTAGTACCTTAGCGGGAGTAGGCAATGAGCAGTTCTTC.